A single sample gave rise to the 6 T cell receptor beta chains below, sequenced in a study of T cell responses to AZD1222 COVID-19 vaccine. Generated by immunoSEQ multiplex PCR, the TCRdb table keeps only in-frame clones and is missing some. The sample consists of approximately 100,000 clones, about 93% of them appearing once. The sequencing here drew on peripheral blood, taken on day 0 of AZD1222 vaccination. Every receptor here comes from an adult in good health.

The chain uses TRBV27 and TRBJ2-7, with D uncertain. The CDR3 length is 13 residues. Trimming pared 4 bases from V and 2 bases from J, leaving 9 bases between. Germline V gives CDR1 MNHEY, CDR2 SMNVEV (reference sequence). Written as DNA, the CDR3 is TGTGCCAGCAGTTCCCTCCGCGCCTACGAGCAGTACTTC. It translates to CASSSLRAYEQYF.

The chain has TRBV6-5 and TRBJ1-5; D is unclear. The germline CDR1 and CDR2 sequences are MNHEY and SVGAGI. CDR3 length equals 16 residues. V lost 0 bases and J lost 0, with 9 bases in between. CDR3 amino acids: CASSYSAAYSNQPQHF. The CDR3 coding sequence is TGTGCCAGCAGTTACTCGGCGGCTTATAGCAATCAGCCCCAGCATTTT.

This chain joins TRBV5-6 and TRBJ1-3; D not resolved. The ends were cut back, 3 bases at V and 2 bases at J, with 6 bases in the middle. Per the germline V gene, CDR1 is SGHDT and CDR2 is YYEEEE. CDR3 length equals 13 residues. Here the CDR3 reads CASSSGAGNTIYF. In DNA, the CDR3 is TGTGCCAGCAGCTCGGGTGCTGGAAACACCATATATTTT.

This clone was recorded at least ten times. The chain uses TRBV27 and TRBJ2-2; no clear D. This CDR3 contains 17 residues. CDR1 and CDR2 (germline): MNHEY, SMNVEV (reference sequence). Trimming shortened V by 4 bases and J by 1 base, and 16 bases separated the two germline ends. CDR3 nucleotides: TGTGCCAGCAGTTCTCCGAACGGATATATGAACACCGGGGAGCTGTTTTTT. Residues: CASSSPNGYMNTGELFF.

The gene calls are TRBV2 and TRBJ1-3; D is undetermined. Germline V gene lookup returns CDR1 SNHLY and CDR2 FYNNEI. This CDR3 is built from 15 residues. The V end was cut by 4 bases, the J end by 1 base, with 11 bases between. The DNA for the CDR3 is TGTGCCAGCAGTGCGTTCGTAGGGTCTGGAAACACCATATATTTT. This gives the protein CASSAFVGSGNTIYF.

This CDR3 reads CASSLARLAGGSYNEQFF. The DNA of the CDR3 is TGTGCCAGCAGCTTGGCCAGGCTAGCGGGAGGATCCTACAATGAGCAGTTCTTC. The chain uses TRBV5-8 and TRBJ2-1, with 11 bases aligning to TRBD2. CDR3 size: 18 residues. J was trimmed by 1 base and V by 0 bases; bases with no gene match: 6. Germline V gene data show CDR1 as SGHTS and CDR2 as YDEGEE.